The clone carrying this T cell receptor (beta chain) was recorded only once. The V gene's germline CDR1 is KGHDR and CDR2 SFDVKD. The CDR3 is 16 amino acids. V was cut by 9 bases and J by 3 bases, with 23 bases left in between. These data are taken from a study of blood T cell repertoires in COVID-19. Method: immunoSEQ multiplex PCR; TCRdb's copy keeps in-frame clones and lacks some. The data show roughly 42,000 clones, 60% to 85% seen once. The origin of this receptor is a woman older than 75 with acute or convalescent COVID-19. The material sequenced was peripheral blood. The V and J genes are TRBV24-1 and TRBJ2-7; TRBD1 might be the D (6 bases). CDR3 in DNA: TGTGCCACCCCACGGCTCGGGGACACCTCTTACTACGAGCAGTACTTC. Protein: CATPRLGDTSYYEQYF.